Following are 3 T cell receptor beta chains from one sample sequenced in a study of CD8+ T cells in alopecia areata. As for treatment: oral pan-JAK inhibitor, 5-10 mg twice daily. Reverse transcription of extracted RNA yielded cDNA, which provided the sequencing template. Some clones are missing from TCRdb's copy, which holds only in-frame ones; the method was immunoSEQ multiplex PCR. The sample has tens of thousands of clones, around 61% seen once; the top ten hold 23%. Sequencing used CD8+ T cells sorted from blood, obtained at week 24, from a patient treated with tofacitinib. The receptor source for this set is a human donor with alopecia areata.

V gene TRBV7-2 combines with J gene TRBJ2-7; D might be TRBD1 or TRBD2, each matching 5 bases. The V gene's germline CDR1 is SGHTA and CDR2 FQGNSA. The CDR3 extends over 12 amino acids. The V gene lost 4 bases and the J gene lost 6 bases, with 10 bases spanning the gap. The CDR3 loop reads CASSSFGGEQYF. In DNA, the CDR3 is TGTGCCAGCAGCTCCTTTGGGGGCGAGCAGTACTTC.

The CDR3 protein is CASSPTLGLAEDYEQYF. CDR3 DNA sequence: TGTGCCAGCAGTCCTACCCTCGGACTAGCGGAAGACTACGAGCAGTACTTC. The chain has TRBV2 and TRBJ2-7; 10 bases match TRBD2. Trimming cost V 5 bases and J 3 bases; bases outside gene matches: 13. From germline, CDR1 is SNHLY and CDR2 FYNNEI. The length of the CDR3 is 17 residues.

By its share, this clone is large. The rearrangement uses TRBV11-2 and TRBJ2-1, with D possibly TRBD2 on 6 matching bases. The V gene's germline CDR1 is SGHAT and CDR2 FQNNGV. The CDR3 is 15 amino acids. V was trimmed by 4 bases and J by 0 bases, leaving 10 bases between them. CDR3 nucleotide sequence: TGTGCCAGCAGCTACCTAGCGAGCTCCTACAATGAGCAGTTCTTC. Amino acid sequence: CASSYLASSYNEQFF.